This T cell receptor beta chain was profiled in a study of blood T cell repertoires in COVID-19. Looking at the study overall: Spain, Italy and the United States supplied samples that represented acute and convalescent COVID-19. Sources were T cells, B-cell-depleted T cells, or PBMCs; the material itself was cDNA or gDNA.

The CDR3 is made up of 15 amino acids. With V trimmed by 6 bases and J by 1 base, 8 bases remained unmatched. CDR1 is MNHEY and CDR2 is SVGAGI in the germline V gene. Authors' analysis steps: For nucleated cells, counts were estimated from reference gene primer amplification. Sequencing was performed with immunoSEQ multiplex PCR; in TCRdb, only in-frame clones are kept and a portion is missing. That table is the source of V, J and clone size, and D and trimming were worked out from the DNA. The data hold over 200,000 clones, with almost 90% observed a single time. The material sequenced was peripheral blood. The chain recombines TRBV6-5 with TRBJ1-1, with 7 bases aligning to TRBD1. This clonotype was sampled from a woman aged 60-75 years with acute or convalescent COVID-19. CDR3 DNA: TGTGCCAGCAGCCGCGACAGGGAACGGAACACTGAAGCTTTCTTT. It translates to CASSRDRERNTEAFF.